The clone carrying this T cell receptor (beta chain) was seen a handful of times. Antigen: not known. The sample comes from a study of graft-versus-host responses after intestinal transplantation. Study summary: Each of the recipients got a multivisceral, liver-intestinal, or isolated intestinal transplant. Each patient got anti-thymocyte globulin induction, then tacrolimus and steroids for roughly 3 years. Study findings and constraints: High graft-versus-host to host-versus-graft T cell clonal ratios marked allografts of patients with graft-donor macrochimerism. GvH clones appeared in recipient marrow, some first in ileum or blood.

The V end was cut by 0 bases, the J end by 2 bases, with 11 bases between. Germline CDR1 MGHRA, CDR2 YSYEKL. The CDR3 has 16 amino acids. TCRdb keeps only in-frame clones here, not all; method: immunoSEQ multiplex PCR. The data show tens of thousands of clones, roughly 91% seen once. The chain links TRBV4-1 to TRBJ1-3, with D possibly TRBD1 on 5 matching bases. The starting material was unstimulated CD8+ T cells sorted from spleen or lymph node cells, obtained before intestinal transplant. The clonotype was recovered from a human donor who received an intestinal transplant. The CDR3 protein is CASSQDRGGAGNTIYF. The DNA of the CDR3 is TGCGCCAGCAGCCAAGATAGGGGAGGGGCTGGAAACACCATATATTTT.